These 11 T cell receptor beta chains share one sample of origin, sequenced in a study of tumor and adjacent non-tumor tissue in lung cancer. No cell sorting was done before RNA was extracted from the tissue. The normal lung tissue was taken more than 3 cm from the tumor edge. Three rounds of nested PCR, following a modified ARM-PCR protocol, produced the TCRbeta library. Using its own MiXCR run on the multiplex PCR reads, TCRdb lists one record per CDR3 protein. The sample lists 81,000 or so distinct CDR3 sequences, approximately 81% occurring once. Sample: distant non-tumor lung tissue. These receptors all stem from a man aged 55 to 70 with non-small cell lung cancer.

As regards this clonotype: This may arise from a read error, as a much more abundant clone is one base away. The rearrangement uses TRBV12-3 or TRBV12-4 and TRBJ1-5; D gene uncertain. The CDR3 runs to 15 residues. The DNA for the CDR3 is TGTGTCAGCAGTTTATCAGCTCTTACCAATCAGCCCCAGCATTTT. Its translation is CVSSLSALTNQPQHF.

Comment on this clonotype: Likely a read error: the CDR3 ends without its conserved phenylalanine or tryptophan. The chain joins TRBV6-2 or TRBV6-3 to TRBJ2-1; weak D call: TRBD1 (6 bases). Deletions cut 11 bases from V and 6 bases from J, with 20 bases between. The V gene's germline CDR1 is MNHEY and CDR2 SVGEGT. CDR3 length: 14 residues. CDR3 region: CACTDRTACNEQFS. CDR3 DNA: TGTGCCTGCACCGACCGGACAGCCTGCAATGAGCAGTTCTCC.

To note about this clonotype: Germline is not matched at one junction end, which may reflect a read error. The genes are TRBV7-9 and TRBJ2-1, with D unclear. Germline V gene lookup returns CDR1 SEHNR and CDR2 FQNEAQ (reference sequence). CDR3 length: 14 amino acids. CDR3 region: CASRPEQKIGEQLF. In DNA, the CDR3 is TGTGCCAGCAGGCCGGAACAGAAGATTGGAGAGCAGCTCTTC.

Details on this clonotype: Germline and junction disagree at one end, which may indicate a read error. The chain is built from TRBV5-4 and TRBJ2-1, with 7 bases that match TRBD2. The V gene's germline CDR1 is SGHNT and CDR2 YYREEE (reference sequence). This CDR3 has 15 residues. The CDR3 DNA reads TGTGCCAGTAGCTCTATAGCGGGTCCTAACAATGAGCAGTTCTTC. Residues: CASSSIAGPNNEQFF.

Note on this clonotype: With a much larger clone just one base away, this may be a read error. This sequence joins TRBV10-1 and TRBJ2-1; 7 nucleotides match TRBD2. The CDR3 is 14 amino acids. With V trimmed by 8 bases and J by 8 bases, 12 bases remained unmatched. The germline CDR1 and CDR2 sequences are WNHNN and SYGVQD (reference sequence). CDR3: CASRREWEGYEQFF. DNA for the CDR3: TGCGCCAGCCGGCGGGAATGGGAGGGGTATGAGCAGTTCTTC.

On this clonotype: The junction shows a germline mismatch at one end, possibly a read error. The CDR3 DNA sequence: TGTATCAGCAGTTTAAATAGCGGGGGCACAGATACGCAGTATTTT. Translation: CISSLNSGGTDTQYF. This sequence joins TRBV7-2 and TRBJ2-3; 8 bases map to TRBD2. Germline assignment: CDR1 SGHTA and CDR2 FQGNSA. The CDR3 covers 15 residues.

Worth noting for this clonotype: The junction differs from germline at one of its ends, possibly a read error. The rearrangement links TRBV20-1 to TRBJ2-7, with D hard to call. Germline V gene sequence: CDR1 DFQATT, CDR2 SNEGSKA (reference sequence). This CDR3 has 12 amino acids. CDR3 in amino acids: CRAIAVTYEQYF. CDR3 nucleotides: TGTCGTGCTATTGCGGTCACCTACGAGCAGTACTTC.

The chain combines TRBV11-2 with TRBJ2-7; D gene uncertain. The germline V gene has CDR1 SGHAT and CDR2 FQNNGV. Trimming removed 0 bases from V and 8 bases from J, with 11 bases in between. The CDR3 has 13 amino acids. The CDR3 sequence is CASSLESKAQQYF. CDR3 nucleotide sequence: TGTGCCAGCAGCTTAGAATCTAAAGCTCAGCAGTACTTC.

About this clonotype itself: One end of the junction varies from germline; a read error may be responsible. The V gene is TRBV4-3, the J gene TRBJ2-6; a weak D match, TRBD1 (5 bases). CDR3 size: 16 residues. In germline, CDR1 is LGHNA, CDR2 YSLEER. CDR3 DNA sequence: TGCGCCAACAGCCAAGAGGCGGCGTCTGGGGCCAACGTCCCGACTTTC. Its protein product is CANSQEAASGANVPTF.

The table lists this clonotype with many counts. The CDR3 spells CASSFLKRDSYNEQFF. CDR3 nucleotide sequence: TGTGCCAGCAGCTTCTTAAAGCGGGACTCCTACAATGAGCAGTTCTTC. This chain connects TRBV5-4 to TRBJ2-1; 7 bases are a match to TRBD2. This CDR3 region has 16 residues. Germline trimming cut 2 bases from V and 0 bases from J; bases unmatched to any gene: 5. Germline CDR1 reads SGHNT; CDR2 reads YYREEE (reference sequence). Filled out from reference TRBV5-4 and TRBJ2-1, the complete variable domain reads ETGVTQSPTHLIKTRGQQVTLRCSSQSGHNTVSWYQQALGQGPQFIFQYYREEENGRGNFPPRFSGLQFPNYSSELNVNALELDDSALYLCASSFLKRDSYNEQFFGPGTRLTVL.

The sample holds a few counts of this clonotype. The J gene is TRBJ2-3, the V gene TRBV29-1; TRBD2 matches 7 bases. The CDR3 covers 14 residues. Germline V gene data show CDR1 as SQVTM and CDR2 as ANQGSEA. In DNA form, the CDR3 reads TGCAGTTACGGAAAAGCGGGACTCACAGATACGCAGTATTTT. Translating gives CSYGKAGLTDTQYF.